This TCR beta chain emerged from a study of blood T cell repertoires in COVID-19. Study-level information: Sources were T cells, B-cell-depleted T cells, or PBMCs; the material itself was cDNA or gDNA.

In the original analysis: Estimation of nucleated cell counts relied on the amplification of reference gene primers. Sequencing was performed with immunoSEQ multiplex PCR; in TCRdb, only in-frame clones are kept and a portion is missing. Clonal size and the V and J genes are those of that table, whereas D and trimming came from the DNA. This sample yields a few hundred thousand clones, of which 70% to 90% are seen a single time; approximately 4% belongs to the top ten. This CDR3 is 16 amino acids long. Trimming cost V 6 bases and J 2 bases, with 14 bases left between them. The germline gives CDR1 KGHSH, CDR2 LQKENI.

The V and J genes are TRBV18 and TRBJ2-6; D possibly corresponds to TRBD1 (6 bases). The origin of this receptor is a man younger than 35 with active or convalescent COVID-19. Sequenced sample: peripheral blood. CDR3 DNA: TGTGCCAGCTCGACAGGTAATAAAGCTGGGGCCAACGTCCTGACTTTC. Amino acids: CASSTGNKAGANVLTF.